Each of the 13 T cell receptor beta chains below was sequenced from the same sample in a study of PD-L1 blockade in urothelial cancer. Profiling relied on immunoSEQ multiplex PCR, and the TCRdb table lists in-frame clones only, not all of them. Among some 120,000 clones, approximately 88% were seen once, and the ten largest hold 3.2%. Time point noted: pretreatment peripheral blood. The sequencing used PBMCs, collected around atezolizumab (anti-PD-L1) treatment. The receptors were sampled from a man in his fifties with urothelial cancer.

The V and J genes are TRBV28 and TRBJ1-2; TRBD1 might be the D (6 bases). This CDR3 comprises 17 residues. V was pared by 6 bases and J by 1 base, with 21 bases between. Germline CDR1 reads MDHEN; CDR2 reads SYDVKM. The CDR3 DNA sequence: TGTGCCAGCAGAAAAAATGTGCGGACAGCAATTAACTATGGCTACACCTTC. Residues: CASRKNVRTAINYGYTF.

The gene calls are TRBV11-3 and TRBJ1-5, with TRBD1 identical over 7 bases. The CDR3 is made up of 16 amino acids. The germline CDR1 and CDR2 sequences are SGHNT and YENEEA. Trimming cost V 2 bases and J 3 bases; bases outside gene matches: 7. The CDR3 sequence: CASSLNRDSINQPQHF. CDR3 DNA sequence: TGTGCCAGCAGCTTAAACCGGGACAGCATCAATCAGCCCCAGCATTTT.

This clone was counted once. The rearrangement uses TRBV30 and TRBJ2-2; D is possibly TRBD1 (5 bases). This CDR3 contains 14 residues. Trimming took 0 bases from V and 4 from J, leaving 9 bases between them. The V gene's germline CDR1 is GTSNPN and CDR2 SVGIG (reference sequence). CDR3 region: CAWSVGVATGELFF. The CDR3 nucleotides read TGTGCCTGGAGTGTAGGGGTTGCCACCGGGGAGCTGTTTTTT.

This chain links TRBV15 with TRBJ2-7, with 10 bases that match TRBD1. This CDR3 has 16 amino acids. V was clipped by 6 bases and J by 6 bases; unmatched bases: 14. Germline V gene sequence: CDR1 LNHNV, CDR2 YYDKDF (reference sequence). The CDR3 region has the DNA TGTGCCACCAGGAACGCTAGGGGACAGGGGATATCCGAGCAGTACTTC. It translates to CATRNARGQGISEQYF.

The chain is built from TRBV6-6 and TRBJ2-7, with TRBD2 as a possible D gene (5 bases). The CDR3 is made up of 12 amino acids. Trimming took 9 bases from V and 1 from J, leaving 10 bases between them. CDR1 MNHNY and CDR2 SVGAGI come from the germline V gene (reference sequence). Written as DNA, the CDR3 is TGTGCCAGTGGCGAGGGTTCCTACGAGCAGTACTTC. It codes for CASGEGSYEQYF.

This clone was detected a few times. The chain carries TRBV11-2 and TRBJ1-2; the D gene is possibly TRBD1 (6 bases). The CDR3 has 14 amino acids. The germline CDR1 and CDR2 sequences are SGHAT and FQNNGV. V was pared by 5 bases and J by 4 bases, with 14 bases between. CDR3 in DNA: TGTGCCAGCAGCACAGGGAGTTTCTCCTATGGCTACACCTTC. This sequence encodes CASSTGSFSYGYTF.

The CDR3 coding sequence is TGTGCCAGTAGTATACCCAGCGGTAGCACAGATACGCAGTATTTT. It codes for CASSIPSGSTDTQYF. The chain links TRBV19 to TRBJ2-3; D is possibly TRBD2 (5 bases). V was pared by 2 bases and J by 0 bases, with 9 bases between. The germline CDR1 and CDR2 sequences are LNHDA and SQIVND (reference sequence). The CDR3 is 15 residues long.

This clone occurred many times. The chain has TRBV28 and TRBJ1-1; 7 bases agree with TRBD1. The germline V gene encodes CDR1 MDHEN and CDR2 SYDVKM. The V gene end was trimmed by 5 bases and the J gene end by 2 bases; junction bases not matched to a gene: 8. The CDR3 is 15 residues long. CDR3 nucleotides: TGTGCCAGCAGTCCCCCGACAGGGTTAAACACTGAAGCTTTCTTT. It encodes CASSPPTGLNTEAFF.

The genes are TRBV6-1 and TRBJ1-2; tentative D call: TRBD1 (6 bases). Trimming left V 11 bases short and J 5 bases short, with 18 bases between. Germline V gene data show CDR1 as MNHNS and CDR2 as SASEGT. The CDR3 spans 13 residues. CDR3 in DNA: TGTGCCTCCGCCCGGACAGAAACTTATGGCTACACCTTC. It is translated as CASARTETYGYTF.

The chain combines TRBV28 with TRBJ2-3; TRBD2 matches at 8 bases. The V and J ends lost 1 base and 5 bases, in that order; junction bases with no gene match: 8. The germline CDR1 and CDR2 sequences are MDHEN and SYDVKM. CDR3 length: 16 amino acids. The CDR3 nucleotides read TGTGCCAGCAGTTTATCCGGGAGGGCCGGGGGAGATACGCAGTATTTT. Its protein product is CASSLSGRAGGDTQYF.

The chain combines TRBV7-9 with TRBJ1-5, with a tentative D call TRBD1 (6 bases). The CDR3 runs to 16 residues. V lost 1 base to trimming and J lost 6 bases, with 16 bases between them. CDR1 and CDR2 from the germline V gene are SEHNR and FQNEAQ (reference sequence). Here the CDR3 DNA reads TGTGCCAGCAGCTTAGGGGACGGGGGGGCGATTCAGCCCCAGCATTTT. It specifies CASSLGDGGAIQPQHF.

This chain joins TRBV7-9 and TRBJ1-2; tentative D call: TRBD1 (5 bases). Germline V gene sequence: CDR1 SEHNR, CDR2 FQNEAQ (reference sequence). The CDR3 runs 16 residues. Deletions cut 7 bases from V and 2 bases from J, with 20 bases between. The CDR3 region is CASTQGAQAANYGYTF. CDR3 in DNA: TGTGCCAGCACCCAAGGGGCCCAGGCGGCAAACTATGGCTACACCTTC.

This clone was counted between two and nine times. The chain couples TRBV7-9 to TRBJ2-5; 10 bases are shared with TRBD2. Trimming removed 2 bases from V and 5 bases from J; junction bases left unmatched: 2. This CDR3 comprises 14 residues. Germline assignment: CDR1 SEHNR and CDR2 FQNEAQ (reference sequence). CDR3 region: CASSLSSGGETQYF. The DNA of the CDR3 is TGTGCCAGCAGCTTATCTAGCGGGGGTGAGACCCAGTACTTC. Using reference TRBV7-9 and TRBJ2-5 for the parts outside the CDR3, the full variable domain is DTGVSQNPRHKITKRGQNVTFRCDPISEHNRLYWYRQTLGQGPEFLTYFQNEAQLEKSRLLSDRFSAERPKGSFSTLEIQRTEQGDSAMYLCASSLSSGGETQYFGPGTRLLVL.